This TCR beta chain is from a study of blood T cell repertoires in COVID-19. Study-level information: There were acute and convalescent COVID-19 samples, and they came from the United States, Italy and Spain. T cells, B-cell-depleted T cells, or PBMCs provided the cDNA or gDNA that served as material.

This clone came up many times. Different DNA sequences within this sample yield the same CDR3. Some clones are missing from TCRdb's copy, which holds only in-frame ones; the method was immunoSEQ multiplex PCR. The sample contains approximately 280,000 clones, around nine tenths of which appear only once. The length of the CDR3 is 14 residues. V shed 0 bases, J shed 2 bases, and the junction held 2 bases outside the gene matches. The germline V gene encodes CDR1 SGHRS and CDR2 YFSETQ. The specimen sequenced was PBMCs or T cells enriched from blood (not recorded which). This TCR was recovered from a woman aged 40 to 50 who had recovered from COVID-19. The chain has TRBV5-1 and TRBJ2-7; 7 nucleotides align to TRBD1. Here the CDR3 reads CASSLVQGAYEQYF. The DNA for the CDR3 is TGCGCCAGCAGCTTGGTGCAGGGGGCCTACGAGCAGTACTTC.